These 5 T cell receptor beta chains originate from one sample sequenced in a study of cytomegalovirus exposure and HLA in healthy donors. The PCR employed 60 Vbeta primers together with 13 Jbeta primers. Assay used: immunoSEQ multiplex PCR; TCRdb lists only in-frame clones, some missing. Of some 120,000 clones in the sample, 60% to 70% were seen once. The sample comprised PBMCs. The receptors were sampled from a woman aged 40 to 49 in good health and CMV-seropositive.

The chain couples TRBV12-5 to TRBJ1-6; D gene uncertain. Germline loops: CDR1 LGHNT, CDR2 FRNRAP. This CDR3 has 15 residues. Trimming removed 2 bases at V and 7 bases at J, with 12 bases between. This CDR3 is CASGLRRGGNSPLHF. CDR3 nucleotides: TGTGCTAGTGGTTTGCGTCGGGGTGGGAATTCACCCCTCCACTTT.

In its sample, this clone was seen a few times. V usage is TRBV6-4 and J usage is TRBJ2-3, with 14 nucleotides matching TRBD2. The trim removed 3 bases at V and 5 bases at J, leaving 10 bases unmatched. CDR3 size: 18 residues. Germline values: CDR1 MRHNA, CDR2 SNTAGT. The CDR3, as DNA: TGTGCCAGCAGTGAGGGGACTAGCGGGAGCGCCGGAGTAGATACGCAGTATTTT. The encoded protein is CASSEGTSGSAGVDTQYF.

V is TRBV9 and J is TRBJ2-3; a possible D gene is TRBD2 (6 bases). Trimming took off 0 bases at V and 4 bases at J, with 21 bases between the two ends. The CDR3 spans 18 residues. The germline CDR1 and CDR2 sequences are SGDLS and YYNGEE. The CDR3 DNA reads as TGTGCCAGCAGCGTAGCTACAAGGGGCCGGGAGAGGGCAGATACGCAGTATTTT. Amino acids: CASSVATRGRERADTQYF. Drawing the rest from reference TRBV9 and TRBJ2-3, the complete variable domain is DSGVTQTPKHLITATGQRVTLRCSPRSGDLSVYWYQQSLDQGLQFLIQYYNGEERAKGNILERFSAQQFPDLHSELNLSSLELGDSALYFCASSVATRGRERADTQYFGPGTRLTVL.

V is TRBV4-1 and J is TRBJ2-5; maybe TRBD1 (6 bases). CDR1 and CDR2 from the germline V gene are MGHRA and YSYEKL. V dropped 0 bases and J dropped 5 bases, with 19 bases sitting between them. The CDR3 length is 17 residues. The CDR3: CASSQDGPGASRETQYF. In DNA form, the CDR3 reads TGCGCCAGCAGCCAAGATGGGCCAGGGGCTTCGAGGGAGACCCAGTACTTC.

This chain joins TRBV19 and TRBJ1-1; 9 bases line up with TRBD1. Germline lookup yields CDR1 LNHDA and CDR2 SQIVND (reference sequence). The length of the CDR3 is 18 residues. V was pared by 1 base and J by 0 bases, with 9 bases of the junction left unmatched. CDR3 loop: CASSIGMGTGIMNTEAFF. CDR3 nucleotide sequence: TGTGCCAGTAGTATAGGGATGGGGACAGGGATAATGAACACTGAAGCTTTCTTT.